This T cell receptor beta chain was profiled in a study of T cell repertoires in cytomegalovirus infection. Background on the study: Well-studied HLA-B-restricted epitopes and recently identified HLA-C-restricted epitopes of CMV were both used in the study. Evidence of both CMV infection and a matching HLA type came from public TCR beta signatures. Study outcomes and limitations: Dominant in the ex vivo response were TCR beta clonotypes restricted by HLA-C and specific for CMV. Carriage of CMV together with the relevant HLA was identifiable through cumulative public TCR beta family frequency.

On this clonotype itself: Its target is not known.

This CDR3 comprises 14 residues. Germline V gives CDR1 SGHTA, CDR2 FQGNSA. V was clipped by 3 bases and J by 11 bases; unmatched bases: 6. One entry per CDR3 protein, called by TCRdb with MiXCR from the reads. The sample has under 500,000 distinct CDR3 sequences, 40% to 50% seen once; the top ten hold just under 45%. This sample comprised cultured PBMCs, obtained from culture after CMV antigen stimulation. This clonotype was sampled from a human donor in good health (CMV status not recorded). Some clones in this sample may be carry-over from other donors' samples. The V gene is TRBV7-2, the J gene TRBJ2-1; 11 nucleotides agree with TRBD2. The CDR3 nucleotides read TGTGCCAGCAGCTTTGACCGGACTAGCGGGCAGCAGTTCTTC. It encodes CASSFDRTSGQQFF.